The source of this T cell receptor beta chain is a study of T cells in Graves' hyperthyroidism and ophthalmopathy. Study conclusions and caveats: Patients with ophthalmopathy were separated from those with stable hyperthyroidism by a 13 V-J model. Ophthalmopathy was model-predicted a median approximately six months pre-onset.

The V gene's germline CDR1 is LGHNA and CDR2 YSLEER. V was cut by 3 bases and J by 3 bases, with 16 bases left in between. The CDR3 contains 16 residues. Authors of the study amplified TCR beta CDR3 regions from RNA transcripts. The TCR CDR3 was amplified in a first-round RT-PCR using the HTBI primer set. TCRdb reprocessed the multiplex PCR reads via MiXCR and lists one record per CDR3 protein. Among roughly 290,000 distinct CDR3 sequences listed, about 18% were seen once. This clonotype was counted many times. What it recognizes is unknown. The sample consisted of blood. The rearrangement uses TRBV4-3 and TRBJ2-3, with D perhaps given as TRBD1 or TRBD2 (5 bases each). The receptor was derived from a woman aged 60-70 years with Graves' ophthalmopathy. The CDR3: CASSQERGDLTDTQYF. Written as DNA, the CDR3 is TGCGCCAGCAGCCAGGAGAGGGGAGACCTTACAGATACGCAGTATTTT.